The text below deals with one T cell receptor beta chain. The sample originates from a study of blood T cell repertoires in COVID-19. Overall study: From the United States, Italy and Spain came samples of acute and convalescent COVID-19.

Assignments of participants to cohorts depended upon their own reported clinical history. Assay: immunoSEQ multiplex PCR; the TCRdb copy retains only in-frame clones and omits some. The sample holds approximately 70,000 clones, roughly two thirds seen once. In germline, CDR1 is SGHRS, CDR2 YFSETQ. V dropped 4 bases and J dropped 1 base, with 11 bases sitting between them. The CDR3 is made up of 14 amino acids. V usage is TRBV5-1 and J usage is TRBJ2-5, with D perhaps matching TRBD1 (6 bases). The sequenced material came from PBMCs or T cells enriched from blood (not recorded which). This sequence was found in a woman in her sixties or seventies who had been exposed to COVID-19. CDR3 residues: CASSQTGFQETQYF. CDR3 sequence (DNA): TGCGCCAGCAGCCAGACAGGATTCCAAGAGACCCAGTACTTC.